The rows below give T cell receptor beta chains drawn from one sample of a study of blood T cell repertoires in COVID-19. Sequencing was performed with immunoSEQ multiplex PCR; in TCRdb, only in-frame clones are kept and a portion is missing. This table holds some 150,000 clones, roughly nine tenths found once. The sequenced material came from peripheral blood. The receptors derive from an older woman with active or convalescent COVID-19. CDR3s include the opening cysteine and the closing phenylalanine or tryptophan. The D gene is left open where the match is weak. Only part of the rows carry a size: once, few, many, or a class if the clone is expanded.

V gene	clone size	D gene	J gene	CDR3 DNA	CDR3 protein
TRBV3-1/TRBV3-2	-	-	TRBJ1-6	TGTGCCAGCAGCCAAGGGGGGGGAGGAAATTCACCCCTCCACTTT	CASSQGGGGNSPLHF
TRBV19	-	TRBD2	TRBJ2-3	TGTGCCAGCGGGGGTTCTAGCGGGGTAGGGGACACAGATACGCAGTATTTT	CASGGSSGVGDTDTQYF
TRBV7-2	-	-	TRBJ1-4	TGTGCCAGCAGCAACCAGGGATTTACTAATGAAAAACTGTTTTTT	CASSNQGFTNEKLFF
TRBV30	-	TRBD1	TRBJ2-1	TGTGCCTGGTGGGACAGGGGGCTCGGTGAGCAGTTCTTC	CAWWDRGLGEQFF
TRBV2	-	-	TRBJ1-6	TGTGCCAGCAGTGGTCAACAGGCTAATTCACCCCTCCACTTT	CASSGQQANSPLHF
TRBV5-4	once	TRBD1	TRBJ2-2	TGTGCCAGCAGCTTGGCAGACAGGGTCAACACCGGGGAGCTGTTTTTT	CASSLADRVNTGELFF
TRBV5-1	-	TRBD1	TRBJ1-2	TGCGCCAGCAGCTTGGACCGGGACAGGACCTATGGCTACACCTTC	CASSLDRDRTYGYTF
TRBV2	-	-	TRBJ2-2	TGTGCCAGCAGAACCGGGTCTAGAACCGGGGAGCTGTTTTTT	CASRTGSRTGELFF
TRBV29-1	-	-	TRBJ1-1	TGCAGCGTTGTTTCAGGGATTAGGAGTTTAGCTTTCTTT	CSVVSGIRSLAFF
TRBV27	-	TRBD1	TRBJ1-2	TGTGCCAGCAGTACACAGGGGGCTGTTGGCTACACCTTC	CASSTQGAVGYTF
TRBV7-9	-	-	TRBJ1-2	TGTGCCAGCAGCTTACAACACGCTAACTATGGCTACACCTTC	CASSLQHANYGYTF
TRBV30	-	-	TRBJ1-1	TGTGCCTGGAGGGGAGGGTTTGAGGGGATGAACACTGAAGCTTTCTTT	CAWRGGFEGMNTEAFF
TRBV3-1/TRBV3-2	-	-	TRBJ2-3	TGTGCCAGCAGCCAAGGGACTACAGATACGCAGTATTTT	CASSQGTTDTQYF
TRBV19	-	-	TRBJ1-1	TGTGCCAGTAGTTCGGTGTCATCTCCCACTGAAGCTTTCTTT	CASSSVSSPTEAFF
TRBV11-2	-	TRBD1	TRBJ2-7	TGTGCCAGCAGCACAGACAGGGGAGGCGAGCAGTACTTC	CASSTDRGGEQYF
TRBV12-3/TRBV12-4	-	TRBD1	TRBJ2-7	TGTGCCAGCAGTTTGGGACAGACATTCGAGCAGTACTTC	CASSLGQTFEQYF
TRBV30	-	-	TRBJ2-1	TGTGCCTGGACCCGACTCCCCGAATACAATGAGCAGTTCTTC	CAWTRLPEYNEQFF
TRBV5-4	-	-	TRBJ2-5	TGTGCCATCGGGGGACTGCAAGAGACCCAGTACTTC	CAIGGLQETQYF
TRBV5-1	few	TRBD1	TRBJ2-3	TGCGCCAGCAGCCTTGGACAGGGGAATAAAGATACGCAGTATTTT	CASSLGQGNKDTQYF
TRBV11-2	-	-	TRBJ2-2	TGTGCCAGCAGCTCCAGTAACACCGGGGAGCTGTTTTTT	CASSSSNTGELFF
TRBV7-9	-	TRBD2	TRBJ2-1	TGTGCCAGCAGCGTAGCGGGGGGGCAGTTCTTC	CASSVAGGQFF
TRBV11-2	few	TRBD1	TRBJ2-2	TGTGCCAGCAGCTTAGAGGGGACAGAAATAAACACCGGGGAGCTGTTTTTT	CASSLEGTEINTGELFF
TRBV18	-	TRBD1	TRBJ1-1	TGTGCCAGCTCACCACTGACAGGGGAAGCGACTGAAGCTTTCTTT	CASSPLTGEATEAFF
TRBV7-2	-	-	TRBJ2-5	TGTGCCAGCAGCTTACAAGGATTAGCGGAGACCCAGTACTTC	CASSLQGLAETQYF